The table lists the clone carrying this T cell receptor (beta chain) with a few counts. The sample is drawn from a study of control samples from healthy donors and cancer patients. CDR3 length: 13 residues. V lost 4 bases and J lost 9; bases outside the gene matches: 6. Germline V CDR1 and CDR2: LNHDA, SQIVND (reference sequence). Libraries were prepared by immunoSEQ multiplex PCR; TCRdb keeps only in-frame clonotypes and omits some of them. The sample lists 130,000 or so clones, about 90% seen once, with less than 8.5% in the top ten. This receptor was taken from a man younger than 30 in good health. This chain links TRBV19 with TRBJ1-5; TRBD1 aligns across 7 bases. Specimen: blood. In nucleotides, the CDR3 is TGTGCCAGTAGTAGGTCCAGGGGGACGCCCCAGCATTTT. The encoded protein is CASSRSRGTPQHF.